The TCR beta chain described here comes from a study of blood T cell repertoires in COVID-19. Study information: PBMCs, B-cell-depleted T cells, or T cells provided the cDNA or gDNA that made up the material.

Some clones are missing from TCRdb's copy, which holds only in-frame ones; the method was immunoSEQ multiplex PCR. In the table there are 110,000 to 150,000 clones, 80% to 90% of which are singletons. Adults between about 18 and 89 years of age took part from 24 US areas. Participant-given clinical history determined each cohort assignment. For recovered donors of Cohort 3, there were two negative PCRs, clearance, or symptom resolution. V gave up 6 bases and J gave up 4 bases, with 16 bases separating them. Germline loops: CDR1 MNHNY, CDR2 SVGAGI (reference sequence). This CDR3 is 15 amino acids long.

The TCR sequence derives from a man aged 55 to 70 who had recovered from COVID-19. Specimen: PBMCs or T cells enriched from blood (not recorded which). The chain couples TRBV6-6 to TRBJ1-5; D unclear. The chain's CDR3 is CASRPWAIGNQPQHF. The CDR3 nucleotides are TGTGCCAGCAGACCATGGGCCATTGGGAATCAGCCCCAGCATTTT.